This record looks at one TCR beta chain sequence and its context. Its antigen remains unidentified. Distinct nucleotide sequences in the sample also encode this CDR3. Sequencing was performed with immunoSEQ multiplex PCR; in TCRdb, only in-frame clones are kept and a portion is missing. The sample yields around 350,000 clones, around 79% seen once. The split of CD4+ cells yielded CD45RA+ naive and CD45RA-negative memory subsets. This sample is drawn from a study of shared clonotypes between healthy human individuals. V dropped 1 base and J dropped 4 bases, with 6 bases sitting between them. Germline V CDR1 and CDR2: SGHRS, YFSETQ. This CDR3 is built from 12 residues. Regarding the study as a whole: When naive CD4 clonotypes were compared across four donors, around 5% were shared.

The rearrangement joins TRBV5-1 to TRBJ2-7; D is ambiguous. The sequenced sample was memory CD4+ T cells sorted from blood. The subset is: CD45RA-negative fraction. The clonotype comes from a man aged 25-40 years in good health. CDR3 protein: CASSLSGYEQYF. The CDR3 region has the DNA TGCGCCAGCAGCTTGTCGGGTTACGAGCAGTACTTC.